Listed here is a single T cell receptor (beta chain). Only in-frame clones appear in the TCRdb table, and some are missing; sequencing was by immunoSEQ multiplex PCR. The table lists about 150,000 clones, about 86% of them singletons. The data were taken from a study of cytomegalovirus exposure and HLA in healthy donors. Germline trimming cut 4 bases from V and 4 bases from J; bases unmatched to any gene: 1. CDR1 GTSNPN and CDR2 SVGIG come from the germline V gene (reference sequence). The CDR3 loop spans 12 amino acids. The sequencing sample was made of PBMCs. This TCR came from a human donor in good health. The V gene is TRBV30, the J gene TRBJ2-1; 7 bases are a match to TRBD2. DNA for the CDR3: TGTGCCTGGACTAGCGGTTACAATGAGCAGTTCTTC. As protein: CAWTSGYNEQFF.